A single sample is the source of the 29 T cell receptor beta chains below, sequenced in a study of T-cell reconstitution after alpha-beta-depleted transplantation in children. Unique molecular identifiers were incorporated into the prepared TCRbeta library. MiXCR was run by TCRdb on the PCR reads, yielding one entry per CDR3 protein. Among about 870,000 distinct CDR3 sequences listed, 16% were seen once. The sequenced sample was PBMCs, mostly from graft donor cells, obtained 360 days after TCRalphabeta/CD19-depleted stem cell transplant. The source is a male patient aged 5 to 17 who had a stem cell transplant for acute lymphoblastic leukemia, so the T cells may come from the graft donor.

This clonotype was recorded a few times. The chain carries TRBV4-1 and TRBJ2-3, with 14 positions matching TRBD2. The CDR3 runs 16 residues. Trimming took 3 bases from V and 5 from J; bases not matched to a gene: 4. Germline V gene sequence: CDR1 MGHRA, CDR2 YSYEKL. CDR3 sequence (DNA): TGCGCCAGCAGCCAGGCCGGGACTAGCGGGAGAGATACGCAGTATTTT. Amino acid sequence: CASSQAGTSGRDTQYF.

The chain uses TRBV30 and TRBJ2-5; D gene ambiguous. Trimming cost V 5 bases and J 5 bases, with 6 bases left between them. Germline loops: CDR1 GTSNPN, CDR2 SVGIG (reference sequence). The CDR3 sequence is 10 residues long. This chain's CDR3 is CAWHSETQYF. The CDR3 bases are TGTGCCTGGCATTCGGAGACCCAGTACTTC.

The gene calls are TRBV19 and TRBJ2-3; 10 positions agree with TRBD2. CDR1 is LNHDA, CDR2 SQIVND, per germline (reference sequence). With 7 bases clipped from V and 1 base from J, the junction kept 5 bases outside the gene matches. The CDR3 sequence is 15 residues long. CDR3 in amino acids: CASKRTSGGTDTQYF. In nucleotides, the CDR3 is TGTGCCAGTAAGCGCACTAGCGGGGGCACAGATACGCAGTATTTT.

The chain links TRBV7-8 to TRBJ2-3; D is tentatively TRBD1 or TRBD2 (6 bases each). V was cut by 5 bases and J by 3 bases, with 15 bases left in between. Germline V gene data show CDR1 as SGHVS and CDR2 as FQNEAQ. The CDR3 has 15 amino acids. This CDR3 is CASSTLGGGTDTQYF. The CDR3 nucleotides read TGTGCCAGCAGCACCCTAGGGGGAGGAACAGATACGCAGTATTTT.

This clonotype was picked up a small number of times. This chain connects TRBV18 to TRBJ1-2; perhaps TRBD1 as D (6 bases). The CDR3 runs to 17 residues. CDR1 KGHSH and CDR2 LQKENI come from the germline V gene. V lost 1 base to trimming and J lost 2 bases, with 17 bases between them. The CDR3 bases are TGTGCCAGCTCACCACTCCCCAGGGGTAGCTCCAACTATGGCTACACCTTC. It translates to CASSPLPRGSSNYGYTF.

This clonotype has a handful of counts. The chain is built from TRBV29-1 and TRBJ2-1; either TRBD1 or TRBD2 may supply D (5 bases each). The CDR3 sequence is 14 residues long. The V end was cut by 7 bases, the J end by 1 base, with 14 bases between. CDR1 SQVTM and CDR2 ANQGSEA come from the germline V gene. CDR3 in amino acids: CSASRDRSYNEQFF. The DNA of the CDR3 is TGCAGCGCTTCTCGGGACCGTTCCTACAATGAGCAGTTCTTC.

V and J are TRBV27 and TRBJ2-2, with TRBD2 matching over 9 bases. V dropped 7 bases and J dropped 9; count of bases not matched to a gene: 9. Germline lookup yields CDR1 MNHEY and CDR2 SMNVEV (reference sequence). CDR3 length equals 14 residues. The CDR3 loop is CASIRLAGSWELFF. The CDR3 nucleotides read TGTGCCAGCATCCGGCTAGCGGGGAGCTGGGAGCTGTTTTTT.

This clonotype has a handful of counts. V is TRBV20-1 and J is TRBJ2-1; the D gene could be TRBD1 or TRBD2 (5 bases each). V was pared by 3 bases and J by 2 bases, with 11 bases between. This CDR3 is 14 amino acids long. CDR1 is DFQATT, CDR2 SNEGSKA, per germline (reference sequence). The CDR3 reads CSASRSGPYNEQFF. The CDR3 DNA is TGCAGTGCTAGTCGGTCGGGACCCTACAATGAGCAGTTCTTC.

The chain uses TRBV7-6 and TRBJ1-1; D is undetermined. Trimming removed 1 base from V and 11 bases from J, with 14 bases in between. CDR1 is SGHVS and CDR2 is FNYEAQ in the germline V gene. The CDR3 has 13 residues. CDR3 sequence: CASSLGRDFDAFF. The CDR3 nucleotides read TGTGCCAGCAGCTTAGGAAGGGATTTCGATGCTTTCTTT.

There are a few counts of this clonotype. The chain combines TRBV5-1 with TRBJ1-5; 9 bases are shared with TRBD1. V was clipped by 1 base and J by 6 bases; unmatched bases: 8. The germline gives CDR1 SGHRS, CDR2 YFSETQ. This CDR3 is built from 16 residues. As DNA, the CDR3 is TGCGCCAGCAGCTTGCCGCGGGACAGGGCTAGTCAGCCCCAGCATTTT. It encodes CASSLPRDRASQPQHF.

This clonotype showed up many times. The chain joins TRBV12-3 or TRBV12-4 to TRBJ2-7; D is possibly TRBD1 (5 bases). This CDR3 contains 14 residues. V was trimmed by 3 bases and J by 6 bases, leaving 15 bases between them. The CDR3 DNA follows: TGTGCCAGCAGTTTTACCCAGGGTGCGAGCGAGCAGTACTTC. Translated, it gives CASSFTQGASEQYF.

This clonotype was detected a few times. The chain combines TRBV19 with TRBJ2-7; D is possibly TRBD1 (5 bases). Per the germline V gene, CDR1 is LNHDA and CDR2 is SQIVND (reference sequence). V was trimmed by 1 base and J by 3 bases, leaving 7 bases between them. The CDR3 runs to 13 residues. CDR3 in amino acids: CASSIGGSYEQYF. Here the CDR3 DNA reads TGTGCCAGTAGTATAGGGGGCAGCTACGAGCAGTACTTC.

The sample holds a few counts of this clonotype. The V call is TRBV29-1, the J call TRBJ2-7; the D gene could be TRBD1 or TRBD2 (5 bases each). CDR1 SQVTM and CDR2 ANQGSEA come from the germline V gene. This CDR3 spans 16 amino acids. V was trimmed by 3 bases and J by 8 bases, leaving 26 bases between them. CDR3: CSVEGTSSMSSLQQYF. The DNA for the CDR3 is TGCAGCGTTGAGGGGACCTCCTCCATGTCCTCCCTGCAGCAGTACTTC.

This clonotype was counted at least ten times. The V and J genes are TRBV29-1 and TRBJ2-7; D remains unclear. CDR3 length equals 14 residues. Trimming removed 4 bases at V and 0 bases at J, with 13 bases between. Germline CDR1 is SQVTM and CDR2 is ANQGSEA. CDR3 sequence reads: CSVVNYRNSYEQYF. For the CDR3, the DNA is TGCAGCGTTGTAAATTACCGTAACTCCTACGAGCAGTACTTC.

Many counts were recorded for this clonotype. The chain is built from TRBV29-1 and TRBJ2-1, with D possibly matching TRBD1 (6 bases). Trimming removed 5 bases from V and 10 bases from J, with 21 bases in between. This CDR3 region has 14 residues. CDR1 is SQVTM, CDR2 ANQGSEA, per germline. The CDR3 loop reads CSVPRIGQLVEQFF. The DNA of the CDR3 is TGCAGCGTTCCGAGAATCGGACAGTTGGTAGAGCAGTTCTTC.

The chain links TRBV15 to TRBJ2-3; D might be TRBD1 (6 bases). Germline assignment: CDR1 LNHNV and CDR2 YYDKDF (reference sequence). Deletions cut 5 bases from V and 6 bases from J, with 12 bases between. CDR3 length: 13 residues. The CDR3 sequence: CATSGGRLDTQYF. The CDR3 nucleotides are TGTGCCACCAGCGGGGGCAGGCTGGATACGCAGTATTTT.

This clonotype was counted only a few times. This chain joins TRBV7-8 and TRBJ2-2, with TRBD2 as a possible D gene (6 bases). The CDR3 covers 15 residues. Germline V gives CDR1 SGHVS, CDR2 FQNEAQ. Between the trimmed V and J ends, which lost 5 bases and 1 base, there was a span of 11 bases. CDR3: CASSTVGGNTGELFF. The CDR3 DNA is TGTGCCAGCAGCACAGTGGGGGGGAACACCGGGGAGCTGTTTTTT.

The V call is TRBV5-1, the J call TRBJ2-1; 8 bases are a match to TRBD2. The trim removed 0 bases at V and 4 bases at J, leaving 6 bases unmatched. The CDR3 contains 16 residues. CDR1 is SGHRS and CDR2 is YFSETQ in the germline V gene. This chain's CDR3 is CASSLAALAAYNEQFF. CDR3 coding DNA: TGCGCCAGCAGCTTGGCCGCACTAGCGGCTTACAATGAGCAGTTCTTC.

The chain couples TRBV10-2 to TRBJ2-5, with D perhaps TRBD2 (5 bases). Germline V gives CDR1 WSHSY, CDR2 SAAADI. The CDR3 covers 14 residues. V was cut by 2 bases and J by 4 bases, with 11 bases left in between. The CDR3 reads CASSEEMAGETQYF. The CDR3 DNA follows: TGCGCCAGCAGTGAGGAAATGGCGGGAGAGACCCAGTACTTC.

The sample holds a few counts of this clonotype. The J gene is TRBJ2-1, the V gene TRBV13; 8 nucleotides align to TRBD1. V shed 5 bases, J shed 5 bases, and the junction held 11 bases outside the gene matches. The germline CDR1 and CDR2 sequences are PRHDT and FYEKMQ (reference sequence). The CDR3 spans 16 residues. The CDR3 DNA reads TGTGCCAGCAGCCCGGGGACAGGCCGGAACAACAATGAGCAGTTCTTC. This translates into CASSPGTGRNNNEQFF.

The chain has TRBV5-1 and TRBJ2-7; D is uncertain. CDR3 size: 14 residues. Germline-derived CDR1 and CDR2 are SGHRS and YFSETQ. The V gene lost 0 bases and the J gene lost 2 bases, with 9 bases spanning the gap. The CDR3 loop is CASSLVGLTYEQYF. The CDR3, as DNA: TGCGCCAGCAGCTTGGTTGGGCTTACCTACGAGCAGTACTTC.

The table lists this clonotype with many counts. The CDR3 reads CASSDGRRYNEQFF. The CDR3 DNA follows: TGCGCCAGCAGCGACGGGCGACGGTACAATGAGCAGTTCTTC. This chain connects TRBV5-1 to TRBJ2-1, with unresolved D. V lost 4 bases and J lost 4, with 12 bases in between. The length of the CDR3 is 14 residues. Germline CDR1 SGHRS, CDR2 YFSETQ.

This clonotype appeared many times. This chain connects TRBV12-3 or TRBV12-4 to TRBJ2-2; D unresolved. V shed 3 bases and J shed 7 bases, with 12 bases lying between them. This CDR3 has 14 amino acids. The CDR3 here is CASSLSQWVGELFF. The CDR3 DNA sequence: TGTGCCAGCAGTTTGTCACAGTGGGTCGGGGAGCTGTTTTTT.

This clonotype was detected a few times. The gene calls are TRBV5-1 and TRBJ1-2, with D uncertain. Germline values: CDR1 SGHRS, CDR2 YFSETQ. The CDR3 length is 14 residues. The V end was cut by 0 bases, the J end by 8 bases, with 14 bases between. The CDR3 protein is CASSLARGHLGYTF. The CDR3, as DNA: TGCGCCAGCAGCTTGGCGCGGGGTCACCTCGGCTACACCTTC.

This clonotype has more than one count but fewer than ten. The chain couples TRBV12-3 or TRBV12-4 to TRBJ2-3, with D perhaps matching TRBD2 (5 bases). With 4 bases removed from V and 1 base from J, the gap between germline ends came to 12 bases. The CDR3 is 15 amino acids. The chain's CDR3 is CASSCWTDRTDTQYF. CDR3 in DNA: TGTGCCAGCAGTTGCTGGACTGATCGCACAGATACGCAGTATTTT.

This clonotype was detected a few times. The CDR3 is CASSDWGRGAYNEQFF. The CDR3 DNA sequence: TGTGCCAGCAGTGATTGGGGCCGGGGGGCCTACAATGAGCAGTTCTTC. V is TRBV6-1 and J is TRBJ2-1, with 7 bases that match TRBD2. V shed 3 bases and J 2 bases; nucleotides not matched to a gene: 7. Germline CDR1 is MNHNS and CDR2 is SASEGT. The CDR3 extends over 16 amino acids.

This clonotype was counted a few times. CDR3 in amino acids: CASSTDQTVNTEAFF. The DNA of the CDR3 is TGTGCCAGCAGTACCGACCAGACAGTGAACACTGAAGCTTTCTTT. V gene TRBV12-3 or TRBV12-4 combines with J gene TRBJ1-1; D might be TRBD1 (5 bases). CDR3 length: 15 residues. Trimming removed 5 bases at V and 0 bases at J, with 13 bases between.

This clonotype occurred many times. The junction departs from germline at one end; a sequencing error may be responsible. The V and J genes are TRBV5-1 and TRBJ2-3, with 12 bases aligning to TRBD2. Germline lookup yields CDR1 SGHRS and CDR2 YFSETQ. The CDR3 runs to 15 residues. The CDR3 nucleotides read TGTGCCAGCAGTTTAGAGGGACTAGCGGGAGATACGCAGTATTTT. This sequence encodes CASSLEGLAGDTQYF.

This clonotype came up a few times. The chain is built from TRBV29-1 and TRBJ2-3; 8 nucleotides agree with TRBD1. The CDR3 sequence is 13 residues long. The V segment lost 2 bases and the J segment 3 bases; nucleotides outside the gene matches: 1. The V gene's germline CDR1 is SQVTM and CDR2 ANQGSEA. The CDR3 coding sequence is TGCAGCGTTGAACAGGGGGCAACAGATACGCAGTATTTT. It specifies CSVEQGATDTQYF.